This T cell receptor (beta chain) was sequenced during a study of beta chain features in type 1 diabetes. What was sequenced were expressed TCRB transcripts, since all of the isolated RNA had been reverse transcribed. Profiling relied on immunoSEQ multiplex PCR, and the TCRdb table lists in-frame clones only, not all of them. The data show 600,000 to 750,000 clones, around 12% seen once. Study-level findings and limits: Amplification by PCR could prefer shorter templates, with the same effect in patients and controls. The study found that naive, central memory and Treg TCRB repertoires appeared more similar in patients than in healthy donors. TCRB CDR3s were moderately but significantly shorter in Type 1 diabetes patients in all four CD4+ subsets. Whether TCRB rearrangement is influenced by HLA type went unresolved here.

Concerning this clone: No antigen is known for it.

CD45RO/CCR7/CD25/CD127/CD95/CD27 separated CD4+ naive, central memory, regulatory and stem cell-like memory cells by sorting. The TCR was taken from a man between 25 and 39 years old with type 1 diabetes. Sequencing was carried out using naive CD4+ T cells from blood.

The CDR3 reads CASSQGAAYGYTF. The CDR3, as DNA: TGTGCCAGCAGCCAGGGGGCCGCCTATGGCTACACCTTC. V gene TRBV14 combines with J gene TRBJ1-2; tentatively, D is TRBD1 (6 bases). Per the germline V gene, CDR1 is SGHDN and CDR2 is FVKESK. CDR3 length: 13 amino acids. V lost 3 bases to trimming and J lost 4 bases, with 9 bases between them.